A selection of T cell receptor beta chains follows, all from one sample in a study of OX40 agonist ivuxolimab in advanced cancers. Assay used: immunoSEQ multiplex PCR; TCRdb lists only in-frame clones, some missing. Of some 69,000 clones listed, 75% to 95% are singletons. The sequences come from CD4+ or CD8+ T cells sorted from blood, collected in a trial of the OX40 agonist ivuxolimab. The receptors stem from an adult with an advanced solid tumor such as melanoma, head and neck, liver or kidney cancer. CDR3s include the opening cysteine and the closing phenylalanine or tryptophan. A D gene is named only where the DNA matches it firmly. Some rows have no size entry. The others give once, few or many, or a class for an expanded clone.

j_gene: TRBJ2-2
v_gene: TRBV27
abundance: NA
d_gene: TRBD1
CDR3nt: TGTGCCAGCTTAACGCGGAGGACAGGGGTGGTAAATGGGGAGCTGTTTTTT
CDR3aa: CASLTRRTGVVNGELFF

j_gene: TRBJ2-5
v_gene: TRBV12-5
abundance: NA
d_gene: NA
CDR3nt: TGTGCTAGTGGCTCAACTTGGAGTGAGACCCAGTACTTC
CDR3aa: CASGSTWSETQYF

j_gene: TRBJ2-3
v_gene: TRBV5-4
abundance: NA
d_gene: NA
CDR3nt: TGTGCCAGCAGCCCCGTACGGGCGGCAGATACGCAGTATTTT
CDR3aa: CASSPVRAADTQYF

j_gene: TRBJ1-4
v_gene: TRBV7-6
abundance: NA
d_gene: NA
CDR3nt: TGTGCCAGCAGCCGGGGGACCGATGAAAAACTGTTTTTT
CDR3aa: CASSRGTDEKLFF

j_gene: TRBJ2-6
v_gene: TRBV6-1
abundance: NA
d_gene: TRBD1
CDR3nt: TGTGCCAGCAGTGTTAACCGGGACAGAGCCTCCTCTGGGGCCAACGTCCTGACTTTC
CDR3aa: CASSVNRDRASSGANVLTF

j_gene: TRBJ2-5
v_gene: TRBV28
abundance: NA
d_gene: NA
CDR3nt: TGTGCCAGCAGTCCATCCCTAGTGGGCGAGACCCAGTACTTC
CDR3aa: CASSPSLVGETQYF

j_gene: TRBJ2-6
v_gene: TRBV6-6
abundance: NA
d_gene: NA
CDR3nt: TGTGCCAGCAGTCAGGACAGTTCTGGGGCCAACGTCCTGACTTTC
CDR3aa: CASSQDSSGANVLTF

j_gene: TRBJ2-1
v_gene: TRBV6-6
abundance: NA
d_gene: TRBD1
CDR3nt: TGTGCCAGCAGTCGGGACAGGGGCCATGAGCAGTTCTTC
CDR3aa: CASSRDRGHEQFF

j_gene: TRBJ2-7
v_gene: TRBV6-1
abundance: few
d_gene: NA
CDR3nt: TGTGCCAGCAGCCCTGCGGACGAGCAGTACTTC
CDR3aa: CASSPADEQYF

j_gene: TRBJ1-1
v_gene: TRBV7-9
abundance: NA
d_gene: TRBD1
CDR3nt: TGTGCCAGCAGCGCTACAGGGGACACATCTGAAGCTTTCTTT
CDR3aa: CASSATGDTSEAFF

j_gene: TRBJ1-5
v_gene: TRBV19
abundance: NA
d_gene: NA
CDR3nt: TGTGCCAGTAGTATAGATCAGGGCAGCAATCAGCCCCAGCATTTT
CDR3aa: CASSIDQGSNQPQHF

j_gene: TRBJ2-7
v_gene: TRBV30
abundance: NA
d_gene: NA
CDR3nt: TGTGCCTGGAGTGTATCCGGTAGCTCCTACGAGCAGTACTTC
CDR3aa: CAWSVSGSSYEQYF

j_gene: TRBJ2-2
v_gene: TRBV27
abundance: NA
d_gene: TRBD2
CDR3nt: TGTGCCAGCAGTTTCTCAGGACTAGCGGCCGGGGAGCTGTTTTTT
CDR3aa: CASSFSGLAAGELFF

j_gene: TRBJ1-5
v_gene: TRBV28
abundance: NA
d_gene: NA
CDR3nt: TGTGCCACCGAACAGGGAAATCAGCCCCAGCATTTT
CDR3aa: CATEQGNQPQHF

j_gene: TRBJ2-7
v_gene: TRBV27
abundance: NA
d_gene: NA
CDR3nt: TGTGCCAGCAGACAGCCCCGAAGGAGTGCAAGCTCCTACGAGCAGTACTTC
CDR3aa: CASRQPRRSASSYEQYF

j_gene: TRBJ2-5
v_gene: TRBV27
abundance: NA
d_gene: NA
CDR3nt: TGTGCCAGCAGTCACAACCTAGAGACCCAGTACTTC
CDR3aa: CASSHNLETQYF

j_gene: TRBJ1-5
v_gene: TRBV28
abundance: NA
d_gene: TRBD1
CDR3nt: TGTGCCACAGGGGGCCCCAATCAGCCCCAGCATTTT
CDR3aa: CATGGPNQPQHF

j_gene: TRBJ2-1
v_gene: TRBV10-3
abundance: NA
d_gene: TRBD2
CDR3nt: TGTGCCATCACCCGGGGGGATGAGCAGTTCTTC
CDR3aa: CAITRGDEQFF

j_gene: TRBJ2-7
v_gene: TRBV28
abundance: NA
d_gene: NA
CDR3nt: TGTGCCAGCAGCACCCCTCGGACAAGAAGGGGATACGAGCAGTACTTC
CDR3aa: CASSTPRTRRGYEQYF

j_gene: TRBJ1-4
v_gene: TRBV2
abundance: once
d_gene: NA
CDR3nt: TGTGCCAGCAGTGAAGCGCGGTCGGGGGAAAAACTGTTTTTT
CDR3aa: CASSEARSGEKLFF

j_gene: TRBJ2-7
v_gene: TRBV28
abundance: NA
d_gene: TRBD2
CDR3nt: TGTGCCAGCAGTTCTCCCCTGATAGCGGGGAGGGCCCTCTACGAGCAGTACTTC
CDR3aa: CASSSPLIAGRALYEQYF

j_gene: TRBJ1-2
v_gene: TRBV15
abundance: NA
d_gene: NA
CDR3nt: TGTGCCACCAGCAGGTCCTACGCCTCAAATGGCTACACCTTC
CDR3aa: CATSRSYASNGYTF

j_gene: TRBJ1-2
v_gene: TRBV28
abundance: NA
d_gene: TRBD1
CDR3nt: TGTGCCAGCAGTATCCTGGGACAGCTTGAAAACTATGGCTACACCTTC
CDR3aa: CASSILGQLENYGYTF

j_gene: TRBJ1-4
v_gene: TRBV7-2
abundance: NA
d_gene: NA
CDR3nt: TGTGCCAGCAGCCGTGCACAAGAAACAACTAATGAAAAACTGTTTTTT
CDR3aa: CASSRAQETTNEKLFF

j_gene: TRBJ1-1
v_gene: TRBV28
abundance: few
d_gene: NA
CDR3nt: TGTGCCAGCCGTCGGGATCCTAGGGTAACTGAAGCTTTCTTT
CDR3aa: CASRRDPRVTEAFF

j_gene: TRBJ2-5
v_gene: TRBV7-9
abundance: NA
d_gene: NA
CDR3nt: TGTGCCAGCAGCCGTCTCGGGCAACAAGAGACCCAGTACTTC
CDR3aa: CASSRLGQQETQYF

j_gene: TRBJ2-1
v_gene: TRBV9
abundance: NA
d_gene: TRBD2
CDR3nt: TGTGCCAGCAGCGGGAGACTAGCGGGAGCGCGCTACAATGAGCAGTTCTTC
CDR3aa: CASSGRLAGARYNEQFF

j_gene: TRBJ1-5
v_gene: TRBV30
abundance: NA
d_gene: TRBD1
CDR3nt: TGTGCCTGGAGTGTATTTGGACAGGGTAATCAGCCCCAGCATTTT
CDR3aa: CAWSVFGQGNQPQHF